This TCR beta chain derives from a study of a mutant IDH1 vaccine in newly diagnosed glioma. Whole-study context: The first vaccination came 4-6 weeks after radiotherapy alone, or with temozolomide cycles.

Regarding time point: week 5, during vaccination. The investigators gave 300 ug of mutant IDH1 20-mer peptide in each vaccine dose, together with topical imiquimod. Study findings and constraints: There seemed to be no relation between pseudoprogression and changes in top peripheral T cell clonotypes.

This clone was seen a single time. The antigen is not known. Sequenced by immunoSEQ multiplex PCR; TCRdb stores in-frame clones only, minus some. The sample carries under 95,000 clones, about 91% recorded once. The TCR sequence derives from a woman aged 45-65 years with glioma. The specimen comprised PBMCs, sampled from a glioma patient whose treatment included an IDH1 peptide vaccine.

The CDR3 spells CSVVTSGKETQYF. In DNA form, the CDR3 reads TGCAGCGTCGTGACTAGCGGGAAAGAGACCCAGTACTTC. The chain carries TRBV29-1 and TRBJ2-5, with 11 bases identical to TRBD2. Germline CDR1 SQVTM, CDR2 ANQGSEA. CDR3 length equals 13 residues. V shed 6 bases and J 3 bases; nucleotides not matched to a gene: 3.